These 25 T cell receptor beta chains share one sample of origin, sequenced in a study of long-term antiretroviral therapy in people with HIV (dated by TCRdb to between 2021 and 2023). The immunoSEQ hsTCRB v3.0 assay was used at survey level resolution to sequence the TRB variable region. Not all clones reach the TCRdb copy of this immuneACCESS table, which keeps in-frame sequences only. Checked studies attribute under half of the gap to unresolved V genes and leave the rest unexplained. Within this sample are tens of thousands of clones, with roughly 96% of them counted one time only. In total, the top ten clones hold roughly 8% of the sample. Specimen: unsorted PBMCs, collected more than 6 years after starting antiretroviral therapy. The receptors here all came from a man aged 25-45 years with HIV.

The chain joins TRBV2 to TRBJ2-1; 11 nucleotides match TRBD2. CDR1 is SNHLY and CDR2 is FYNNEI in the germline V gene. The trim removed 1 base at V and 7 bases at J, leaving 12 bases unmatched. CDR3 length: 18 residues. CDR3 DNA sequence: TGTGCCAGCAGTGAAGTAGCGGGAGGGACAAGCTTTAGGAATGAGCAGTTCTTC. This codes for CASSEVAGGTSFRNEQFF.

The chain links TRBV4-2 to TRBJ1-5; the D is unclear. V lost 1 base to trimming and J lost 1 base, with 5 bases between them. The CDR3 is made up of 14 amino acids. Germline values: CDR1 LGHNA, CDR2 YNFKEQ. The CDR3 region is CASSQGVSNQPQHF. The CDR3 DNA reads TGTGCCAGCAGCCAAGGGGTCAGCAATCAGCCCCAGCATTTT.

The rearrangement joins TRBV28 to TRBJ2-2; TRBD1 aligns across 7 bases. J was trimmed by 4 bases and V by 2 bases; bases with no gene match: 4. Germline CDR1 reads MDHEN; CDR2 reads SYDVKM. This CDR3 has 15 amino acids. The CDR3 region is CASSLRGHSTGELFF. The CDR3 nucleotides read TGTGCCAGCAGTTTAAGGGGGCACTCCACCGGGGAGCTGTTTTTT.

Turning to this clone: The junction shows a germline mismatch at one end, possibly a read error. The chain recombines TRBV2 with TRBJ2-7; D uncertain. The CDR3 runs 11 residues. Germline loops: CDR1 SNHLY, CDR2 FYNNEI. The CDR3 DNA reads as TGTGCCAGCAGTGGGGCGTCCCGCAGAGACTTC. Protein: CASSGASRRDF.

The chain joins TRBV6-5 to TRBJ1-2; the D is unclear. Trimming took 2 bases from V and 4 from J, leaving 14 bases between them. The CDR3 has 15 residues. CDR1 is MNHEY and CDR2 is SVGAGI in the germline V gene. The CDR3 spells CASSYTVGYAYGYTF. DNA for the CDR3: TGTGCCAGCAGTTACACCGTGGGGTATGCCTATGGCTACACCTTC.

This rearrangement joins TRBV7-2 to TRBJ1-3, with unresolved D. CDR3 length equals 13 residues. V lost 3 bases, J lost 7 bases, and 10 bases lay in between. The germline CDR1 and CDR2 sequences are SGHTA and FQGNSA. CDR3 in amino acids: CASSFPSWNTIYF. Written as DNA, the CDR3 is TGTGCCAGCAGCTTTCCCTCGTGGAACACCATATATTTT.

This chain links TRBV7-9 with TRBJ2-7; TRBD1 agrees at 11 bases. This CDR3 spans 18 amino acids. The V gene end was trimmed by 4 bases and the J gene end by 3 bases; junction bases not matched to a gene: 14. The germline V gene has CDR1 SEHNR and CDR2 FQNEAQ (reference sequence). CDR3 sequence reads: CASSYLSRKDRGLYEQYF. The DNA of the CDR3 is TGTGCCAGCAGCTACCTCTCCCGGAAGGACAGGGGGCTCTACGAGCAGTACTTC.

The chain recombines TRBV27 with TRBJ2-7, with 9 positions matching TRBD2. This CDR3 comprises 15 residues. CDR1 is MNHEY, CDR2 SMNVEV, per germline (reference sequence). The trim removed 6 bases at V and 0 bases at J, leaving 6 bases unmatched. CDR3 in amino acids: CASSIATSGSYEQYF. The CDR3 nucleotides are TGTGCCAGCAGCATCGCGACTAGCGGCTCCTACGAGCAGTACTTC.

This chain joins TRBV13 and TRBJ2-3; possibly TRBD2 for D (6 bases). From germline, CDR1 is PRHDT and CDR2 FYEKMQ (reference sequence). With 1 base removed from V and 0 bases from J, the gap between germline ends came to 8 bases. This CDR3 is 15 amino acids long. Written as DNA, the CDR3 is TGTGCCAGCAGCTTAGAGGGGAGGAGCACAGATACGCAGTATTTT. It codes for CASSLEGRSTDTQYF.

The J gene is TRBJ1-2, the V gene TRBV7-9, with unresolved D. V lost 1 base, J lost 6 bases, and 9 bases lay in between. The CDR3 is 13 residues long. Germline V gives CDR1 SEHNR, CDR2 FQNEAQ (reference sequence). CDR3 region: CASSLGEVHGYTF. For the CDR3, the DNA is TGTGCCAGCAGCTTAGGGGAAGTCCATGGCTACACCTTC.

This chain connects TRBV4-2 to TRBJ2-7, with TRBD2 matching 7 bases. The CDR3 spans 16 residues. Per the germline V gene, CDR1 is LGHNA and CDR2 is YNFKEQ. J gave up 0 bases and V 0 bases, and 5 bases lay outside the gene matches. The CDR3 is CASSQEGTSVSYEQYF. CDR3 bases: TGTGCCAGCAGCCAAGAAGGAACTAGCGTCTCCTACGAGCAGTACTTC.

This chain joins TRBV6-5 and TRBJ1-1, with 8 bases that match TRBD1. Trimming took 8 bases from V and 4 from J; bases not matched to a gene: 6. The CDR3 has 13 residues. Germline CDR1 is MNHEY and CDR2 is SVGAGI. Here the CDR3 reads CASGTGGGTEAFF. The CDR3, as DNA: TGTGCCAGCGGGACAGGTGGCGGCACTGAAGCTTTCTTT.

The chain carries TRBV5-1 and TRBJ2-5; the D gene is possibly TRBD2 (6 bases). V lost 5 bases and J lost 2, with 16 bases in between. This CDR3 contains 15 residues. Per germline, CDR1 SGHRS and CDR2 YFSETQ. This CDR3 reads CASSMNGGEQETQYF. The CDR3 nucleotides read TGCGCCAGCAGTATGAACGGGGGAGAACAAGAGACCCAGTACTTC.

The rearrangement links TRBV7-2 to TRBJ1-1; D call uncertain. V was trimmed by 3 bases and J by 4 bases, leaving 12 bases between them. Germline V gene data show CDR1 as SGHTA and CDR2 as FQGNSA. CDR3 length: 14 amino acids. CDR3 in amino acids: CASSFGSWGTEAFF. The CDR3 DNA is TGTGCCAGCAGCTTCGGTTCCTGGGGCACTGAAGCTTTCTTT.

The genes are TRBV19 and TRBJ2-1; perhaps TRBD2 as D (6 bases). CDR1 LNHDA and CDR2 SQIVND come from the germline V gene (reference sequence). The CDR3 extends over 14 amino acids. Trimming stripped 7 bases from V and 0 bases from J, with 10 bases between. As DNA, the CDR3 is TGTGCCAGTACGGGGACTTCCTCCTACAATGAGCAGTTCTTC. Translated: CASTGTSSYNEQFF.

In this sample, this clone turned up once. The chain uses TRBV28 and TRBJ2-2, with 8 nucleotides matching TRBD2. The V and J ends lost 6 bases and 2 bases, in that order; junction bases with no gene match: 8. This CDR3 is built from 16 residues. Germline CDR1 and CDR2: MDHEN and SYDVKM. The DNA of the CDR3 is TGTGCCAGCAGCCTACCCGGACTAGCTAACACCGGGGAGCTGTTTTTT. Translated: CASSLPGLANTGELFF.

This rearrangement joins TRBV6-1 to TRBJ1-3; unclear D gene. The germline V gene encodes CDR1 MNHNS and CDR2 SASEGT. The CDR3 is 13 amino acids. Trimming cost V 6 bases and J 0 bases, with 6 bases left between them. CDR3 DNA: TGTGCCAGCAGGAGCAACTCTGGAAACACCATATATTTT. Its protein product is CASRSNSGNTIYF.

This clone came up a few times. The rearrangement joins TRBV6-5 to TRBJ2-2; tentatively, D is TRBD1 or TRBD2 (5 bases each). V was pared by 7 bases and J by 0 bases, with 9 bases between. The V gene's germline CDR1 is MNHEY and CDR2 SVGAGI. CDR3 length: 14 amino acids. The CDR3 sequence: CASKRDANTGELFF. CDR3 nucleotides: TGTGCCAGCAAAAGGGACGCGAACACCGGGGAGCTGTTTTTT.

The J gene is TRBJ2-1, the V gene TRBV25-1, with D uncertain. This CDR3 contains 14 residues. Trimming cost V 3 bases and J 7 bases, with 13 bases left between them. Germline CDR1 reads MGHDK; CDR2 reads SYGVNS. The CDR3 spells CASSDFMLGNEQFF. The CDR3 DNA reads as TGTGCCAGCAGTGATTTTATGTTGGGGAATGAGCAGTTCTTC. Full variable domain (outside the CDR3, taken from reference TRBV25-1 and TRBJ2-1): EADIYQTPRYLVIGTGKKITLECSQTMGHDKMYWYQQDPGMELHLIHYSYGVNSTEKGDLSSESTVSRIRTEHFPLTLESARPSHTSQYLCASSDFMLGNEQFFGPGTRLTVL.

The CDR3 is CASSEPGTDTQYF. In DNA form, the CDR3 reads TGTGCCAGCAGTGAACCAGGAACAGATACGCAGTATTTT. The chain recombines TRBV25-1 with TRBJ2-3; no clear D. The CDR3 covers 13 residues. Trimming removed 2 bases from V and 3 bases from J, with 6 bases in between. From germline, CDR1 is MGHDK and CDR2 SYGVNS.

This chain links TRBV5-1 with TRBJ2-1; TRBD2 aligns across 7 bases. This CDR3 spans 16 amino acids. V trimming: 4 bases; J trimming: 4 bases; junction bases outside the gene matches: 11. Germline V gives CDR1 SGHRS, CDR2 YFSETQ. The CDR3 nucleotides read TGCGCCAGCAGCACCCTTGAGGGACTACTATACAATGAGCAGTTCTTC. As protein: CASSTLEGLLYNEQFF.

The chain links TRBV28 to TRBJ2-4; 10 bases match TRBD1. The germline V gene encodes CDR1 MDHEN and CDR2 SYDVKM. V lost 5 bases, J lost 7 bases, and 5 bases stayed unmatched. The CDR3 spans 14 residues. Here the CDR3 reads CASSPRQGANIQYF. CDR3 in DNA: TGTGCCAGCAGTCCAAGACAGGGGGCGAACATTCAGTACTTC.

This sequence joins TRBV11-2 and TRBJ2-2; D could derive from TRBD1 or TRBD2 (6 bases each). Looked up from germline, CDR1 is SGHAT and CDR2 is FQNNGV. Trimming took off 5 bases at V and 4 bases at J, with 23 bases between the two ends. This CDR3 spans 18 amino acids. The CDR3, as DNA: TGTGCCAGCAGCCCAGGGGAGGTTCGAGGGGTGGGCACCGGGGAGCTGTTTTTT. It yields the protein CASSPGEVRGVGTGELFF.

This clone came up once. J is TRBJ1-1 and V is TRBV28; possibly TRBD1 for D (5 bases). The CDR3 is 13 amino acids. Trimming shortened V by 4 bases and J by 11 bases, and 17 bases separated the two germline ends. Germline CDR1 reads MDHEN; CDR2 reads SYDVKM. This CDR3 reads CASSSRGRVGAFF. Written as DNA, the CDR3 is TGTGCCAGCAGTTCAAGGGGCAGGGTAGGGGCTTTCTTT.

V gene TRBV6-1 combines with J gene TRBJ2-7, with unresolved D. Trimming took 4 bases from V and 1 from J, leaving 14 bases between them. Germline CDR1 and CDR2: MNHNS and SASEGT. This CDR3 region has 15 residues. CDR3 residues: CASSALRLGSYEQYF. CDR3 bases: TGTGCCAGCAGTGCTCTCCGATTGGGGTCCTACGAGCAGTACTTC.